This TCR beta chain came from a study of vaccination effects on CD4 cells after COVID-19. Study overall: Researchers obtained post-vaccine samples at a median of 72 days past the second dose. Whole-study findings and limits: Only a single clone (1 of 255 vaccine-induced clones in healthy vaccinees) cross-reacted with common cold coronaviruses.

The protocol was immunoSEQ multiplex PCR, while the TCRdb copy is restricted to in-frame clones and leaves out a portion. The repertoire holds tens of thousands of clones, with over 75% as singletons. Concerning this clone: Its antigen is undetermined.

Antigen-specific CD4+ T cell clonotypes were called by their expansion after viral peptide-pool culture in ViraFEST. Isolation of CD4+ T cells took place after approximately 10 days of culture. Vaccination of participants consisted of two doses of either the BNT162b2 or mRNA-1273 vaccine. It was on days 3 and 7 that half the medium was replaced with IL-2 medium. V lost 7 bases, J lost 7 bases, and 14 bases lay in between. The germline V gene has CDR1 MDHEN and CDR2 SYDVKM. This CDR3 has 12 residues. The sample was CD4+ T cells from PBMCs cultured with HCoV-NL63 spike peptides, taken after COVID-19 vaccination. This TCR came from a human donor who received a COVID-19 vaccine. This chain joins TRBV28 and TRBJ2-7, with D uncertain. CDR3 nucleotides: TGTGCCAGCACCTCCTGGGTGGGGGAGCAGTACTTC. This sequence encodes CASTSWVGEQYF.